The sample holds one count of the clone carrying this TCR beta chain. This sample was included in a study of identical twins. The V end lost 4 bases, the J end lost 6 bases, and 13 bases lay between the germline ends. Per germline, CDR1 MNHEY and CDR2 SVGEGT. There are 13 residues in the CDR3. TCRdb ran MiXCR on the 5' RACE reads and lists one entry per CDR3 protein. In the table there are roughly 720,000 distinct CDR3 sequences, around a sixth of which are singletons. These sequences were also reported in another study, on T cells expressing NK-cell markers. From that paper: It was sorted CD3+CD56+NKG2C+, CD3+CD56+NKG2C- and CD3+CD56-NKG2C+ T cells that supplied the TCR beta repertoires. More than 5 donors carried dominant NKG2C+ clonotypes that made up 1.0-7.0% of their CD8+ T cells. A few donors' CD3+CD56-NKG2C+ cells were dominated by the same clonotypes.

The sample taken for sequencing was PBMCs. The gene calls are TRBV6-2 or TRBV6-3 and TRBJ2-7; D remains ambiguous. The TCR was taken from a woman aged 18-29 years in good health. The CDR3 sequence: CASSWGRQSEQYF. In DNA, the CDR3 is TGTGCCAGCAGTTGGGGTCGACAATCCGAGCAGTACTTC.